This T cell receptor beta chain is drawn from a study of blood T cell repertoires in COVID-19. Study at large: From the United States, Italy and Spain came samples of acute and convalescent COVID-19. PBMCs, B-cell-depleted T cells, or T cells provided the cDNA or gDNA that made up the material.

Produced via immunoSEQ multiplex PCR; TCRdb's table is partial and in-frame only. The sample yields 250,000 to 350,000 clones, more than 85% seen once. The TCR comes from a man aged 25 to 40 with acute or convalescent COVID-19. The source material was peripheral blood.

CDR3 in amino acids: CASSQRVTGGENQPQHF. CDR3 DNA: TGCGCCAGCAGTCAAAGGGTTACGGGGGGAGAGAATCAGCCCCAGCATTTT. The chain uses TRBV23-1 and TRBJ1-5, with D possibly TRBD1 on 5 matching bases. TRBV23-1 has ORF status, its function being uncertain. CDR3 length: 17 residues. Trimming removed 2 bases from V and 4 bases from J, with 18 bases in between.